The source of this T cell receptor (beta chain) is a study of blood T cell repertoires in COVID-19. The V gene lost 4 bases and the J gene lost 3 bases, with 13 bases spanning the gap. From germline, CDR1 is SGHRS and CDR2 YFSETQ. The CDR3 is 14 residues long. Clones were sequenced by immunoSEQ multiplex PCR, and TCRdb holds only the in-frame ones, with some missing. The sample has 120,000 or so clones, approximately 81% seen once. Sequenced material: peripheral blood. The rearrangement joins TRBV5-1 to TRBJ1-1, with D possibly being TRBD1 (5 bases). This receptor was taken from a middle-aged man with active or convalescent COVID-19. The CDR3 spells CASSPTGGYTEAFF. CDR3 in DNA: TGCGCCAGCAGCCCCACCGGGGGTTACACTGAAGCTTTCTTT.